Shown below are 22 T cell receptor beta chains from a single sample sequenced in a study of T cell responses to AZD1222 COVID-19 vaccine. Profiling relied on immunoSEQ multiplex PCR, and the TCRdb table lists in-frame clones only, not all of them. The sample holds 100,000 to 110,000 clones, 92% seen once. The sequencing used peripheral blood, collected on day 0 of AZD1222 vaccination. All receptors come from an adult in good health.

This rearrangement joins TRBV20-1 to TRBJ1-1; D uncertain. V lost 3 bases and J 1 base, leaving 6 bases between the germline ends. The CDR3 extends over 12 amino acids. Per germline, CDR1 DFQATT and CDR2 SNEGSKA (reference sequence). The CDR3, as DNA: TGCAGTGCTAGTGGAGCGAACACTGAAGCTTTCTTT. It specifies CSASGANTEAFF.

The J gene is TRBJ1-1, the V gene TRBV5-1; no firm D call. Trimming cost V 1 base and J 6 bases, with 13 bases left between them. This CDR3 comprises 14 residues. Germline loops: CDR1 SGHRS, CDR2 YFSETQ. CDR3 amino acids: CASSLQEPSPEAFF. The CDR3 DNA sequence: TGCGCCAGCAGCTTGCAGGAACCGAGCCCTGAAGCTTTCTTT.

The chain couples TRBV30 to TRBJ1-1; D not resolved. The germline V gene encodes CDR1 GTSNPN and CDR2 SVGIG (reference sequence). V was clipped by 2 bases and J by 5 bases, with 12 bases between them. The CDR3 spans 13 residues. CDR3 nucleotides: TGTGCCTGGAGTTCCGAAGGCGGAACTGAAGCTTTCTTT. Its translation is CAWSSEGGTEAFF.

The rearrangement links TRBV5-4 to TRBJ2-2; 10 nucleotides match TRBD2. The CDR3 is 15 residues long. From germline, CDR1 is SGHNT and CDR2 YYREEE (reference sequence). V shed 6 bases and J 7 bases; nucleotides not matched to a gene: 9. CDR3 sequence (DNA): TGTGCCAGCAACGGCTTAGCGGGAGGTGGCGGGGAGCTGTTTTTT. Encoded protein: CASNGLAGGGGELFF. Looking up the rest from reference TRBV5-4 and TRBJ2-2 gives the full variable domain: ETGVTQSPTHLIKTRGQQVTLRCSSQSGHNTVSWYQQALGQGPQFIFQYYREEENGRGNFPPRFSGLQFPNYSSELNVNALELDDSALYLCASNGLAGGGGELFFGEGSRLTVL.

This clone has a single count. The chain employs TRBV5-1 and TRBJ2-2; 8 bases line up with TRBD1. The CDR3 consists of 14 residues. V shed 4 bases, J shed 6 bases, and the junction held 5 bases outside the gene matches. The germline V gene has CDR1 SGHRS and CDR2 YFSETQ. The CDR3 is CASSDPGGSGELFF. The CDR3, as DNA: TGCGCCAGCAGCGACCCAGGGGGCTCCGGGGAGCTGTTTTTT.

V usage is TRBV10-1 and J usage is TRBJ2-1, with D unclear. Trimming cost V 3 bases and J 3 bases, with 6 bases left between them. Per germline, CDR1 WNHNN and CDR2 SYGVQD (reference sequence). The CDR3 runs to 13 residues. Here the CDR3 DNA reads TGCGCCAGCAGTGACCCATACTACAATGAGCAGTTCTTC. Translated: CASSDPYYNEQFF.

Written as DNA, the CDR3 is TGTGCCAGCAGTTTAGGCAGGGGATACACCGGGGAGCTGTTTTTT. It codes for CASSLGRGYTGELFF. The rearrangement links TRBV27 to TRBJ2-2; tentatively, D is TRBD1 (6 bases). Germline-derived CDR1 and CDR2 are MNHEY and SMNVEV (reference sequence). The length of the CDR3 is 15 residues. V shed 2 bases and J shed 3 bases, with 10 bases lying between them.

The chain links TRBV9 to TRBJ1-1; D possibly corresponds to TRBD1 (5 bases). This CDR3 is built from 14 residues. V lost 0 bases, J lost 6 bases, and 12 bases lay in between. Germline-derived CDR1 and CDR2 are SGDLS and YYNGEE. The CDR3 sequence: CASSVAGAPAEAFF. CDR3 nucleotide sequence: TGTGCCAGCAGCGTAGCCGGGGCGCCCGCTGAAGCTTTCTTT.

This sequence joins TRBV19 and TRBJ1-5, with D possibly TRBD1 on 5 matching bases. The CDR3 contains 15 residues. V lost 5 bases, J lost 2 bases, and 13 bases lay in between. Germline values: CDR1 LNHDA, CDR2 SQIVND (reference sequence). The chain's CDR3 is CASSSPGGGNQPQHF. The DNA of the CDR3 is TGTGCCAGTAGTTCCCCCGGGGGAGGCAATCAGCCCCAGCATTTT.

The genes are TRBV24-1 and TRBJ1-2, with unresolved D. The ends were cut back, 4 bases at V and 4 bases at J, with 6 bases in the middle. The CDR3 spans 12 residues. Germline CDR1 and CDR2: KGHDR and SFDVKD. CDR3 sequence (DNA): TGTGCCACCAGTGACTCCCTCTATGGCTACACCTTC. Translating it yields CATSDSLYGYTF.

The chain is built from TRBV19 and TRBJ1-3, with a tentative D call TRBD1 (5 bases). The V end was cut by 3 bases, the J end by 2 bases, with 8 bases between. The CDR3 covers 14 residues. Germline V lookup: CDR1 LNHDA, CDR2 SQIVND (reference sequence). CDR3 DNA: TGTGCCAGTAGTATTCCAGGGACTGGAAACACCATATATTTT. Translated: CASSIPGTGNTIYF.

The rearrangement uses TRBV5-1 and TRBJ1-1; TRBD1 might be the D (6 bases). The CDR3 covers 12 residues. With 0 bases removed from V and 8 bases from J, the gap between germline ends came to 8 bases. Germline CDR1 reads SGHRS; CDR2 reads YFSETQ. The CDR3 DNA is TGCGCCAGCAGCTTGGAGGGGGTGGAAGCTTTCTTT. Amino acid sequence: CASSLEGVEAFF.

The chain combines TRBV7-3 with TRBJ2-7; perhaps TRBD1 as D (5 bases). Germline-derived CDR1 and CDR2 are SGHTA and FQGTGA. Trimming cost V 5 bases and J 6 bases, with 14 bases left between them. This CDR3 has 13 residues. CDR3 residues: CASSLYQGREQYF. For the CDR3, the DNA is TGTGCCAGCAGCCTTTATCAGGGTCGCGAGCAGTACTTC.

The CDR3 loop reads CASELRYNEQFF. The CDR3 DNA sequence: TGTGCCAGCGAACTGCGCTACAATGAGCAGTTCTTC. V and J are TRBV28 and TRBJ2-1; D is uncertain. This CDR3 contains 12 residues. Trimming took 8 bases from V and 3 from J, leaving 8 bases between them. Germline V lookup: CDR1 MDHEN, CDR2 SYDVKM.

Only one count was recorded for this clone. V is TRBV28 and J is TRBJ2-6; D remains unclear. The CDR3 has 14 residues. The V gene's germline CDR1 is MDHEN and CDR2 SYDVKM. Trimming removed 5 bases from V and 0 bases from J, with 5 bases in between. The CDR3 DNA reads as TGTGCCAGCAGTCCATTCTCTGGGGCCAACGTCCTGACTTTC. It codes for CASSPFSGANVLTF.

This clone was seen just once. The chain links TRBV2 to TRBJ2-3; D is perhaps TRBD1 (6 bases). V was pared by 5 bases and J by 6 bases, with 12 bases between. There are 13 residues in the CDR3. The V gene's germline CDR1 is SNHLY and CDR2 FYNNEI. The CDR3 sequence is CASSFLQGDTQYF. The CDR3 DNA sequence: TGTGCCAGCAGTTTCCTCCAGGGGGATACGCAGTATTTT.

The CDR3 sequence is CASSASLGQINTEAFF. For the CDR3, the DNA is TGTGCCAGCAGCGCAAGCCTCGGACAGATTAACACTGAAGCTTTCTTT. V usage is TRBV9 and J usage is TRBJ1-1; D possibly corresponds to TRBD1 (6 bases). Germline CDR1 and CDR2: SGDLS and YYNGEE. Trimming took off 3 bases at V and 2 bases at J, with 17 bases between the two ends. This CDR3 has 16 amino acids.

The CDR3 DNA is TGTGCCATAAGAACGGGGAGTCTCTCCGGGGAGCTGTTTTTT. Translating gives CAIRTGSLSGELFF. The J gene is TRBJ2-2, the V gene TRBV10-3; TRBD2 might be the D (5 bases). This CDR3 has 14 residues. Germline CDR1 is ENHRY and CDR2 is SYGVKD. V was shortened by 9 bases and J by 6 bases, with 17 bases between the two germline ends.

The J gene is TRBJ2-3, the V gene TRBV7-9; no reliable D call. The V gene's germline CDR1 is SEHNR and CDR2 FQNEAQ (reference sequence). Trimming took 0 bases from V and 2 from J, leaving 9 bases between them. CDR3 length: 15 residues. CDR3 sequence (DNA): TGTGCCAGCAGCTTAGCGCTTTTTGCCACAGATACGCAGTATTTT. It is translated as CASSLALFATDTQYF.

This clone was seen once. This chain uses TRBV28 with TRBJ2-5, with 8 bases fitting TRBD1. The CDR3 is made up of 14 amino acids. CDR1 and CDR2 from the germline V gene are MDHEN and SYDVKM. Unmatched junction bases numbered 5, after V lost 3 bases and J lost 5 bases. CDR3 in DNA: TGTGCCAGCAGTTTGCCCAGGGGGCGTGAGACCCAGTACTTC. It yields the protein CASSLPRGRETQYF. The full variable domain, rest sourced from reference TRBV28 and TRBJ2-5, is DVKVTQSSRYLVKRTGEKVFLECVQDMDHENMFWYRQDPGLGLRLIYFSYDVKMKEKGDIPEGYSVSREKKERFSLILESASTNQTSMYLCASSLPRGRETQYFGPGTRLLVL.

The chain uses TRBV5-1 and TRBJ2-7; D gene unclear. CDR3 length: 14 residues. Per germline, CDR1 SGHRS and CDR2 YFSETQ. Trimming took off 0 bases at V and 5 bases at J, with 12 bases between the two ends. CDR3 amino acids: CASSLVLLTHEQYF. The CDR3 coding sequence is TGCGCCAGCAGCTTGGTCTTGTTGACCCACGAGCAGTACTTC.

This clone has just one count. As DNA, the CDR3 is TGCGCCAGCAGCCTTACCGGGACAGGGGCCGAGGGAGCTTTCTTT. This codes for CASSLTGTGAEGAFF. This sequence joins TRBV4-1 and TRBJ1-1, with 10 bases fitting TRBD1. Germline loops: CDR1 MGHRA, CDR2 YSYEKL. CDR3 length: 15 amino acids. Trimming cost V 4 bases and J 10 bases; bases outside gene matches: 12.